One sample yielded the 19 T cell receptor beta chains listed below, sequenced in a study of beta chain features in type 1 diabetes. Findings and caveats of the study: TCRB CDR3 length was moderately but significantly reduced in all four CD4+ subsets of Type 1 diabetes patients.

The isolated RNA, all of it, was reverse transcribed, so expressed TCRB transcripts were what got sequenced. Sequencing was performed with immunoSEQ multiplex PCR; in TCRdb, only in-frame clones are kept and a portion is missing. The data hold some 660,000 clones, with 11% to 15% observed a single time. Antigens for these TCRs are unknown. The specimen was naive CD4+ T cells from blood. These receptors were collected from a man in his late teens or twenties with type 1 diabetes.

This clone has a handful of counts. This sequence joins TRBV5-6 and TRBJ1-2; possibly TRBD1 for D (5 bases). CDR1 and CDR2 (germline): SGHDT, YYEEEE. Trimming stripped 1 base from V and 2 bases from J, with 18 bases between. The CDR3 contains 17 residues. CDR3 region: CASSLRSSGRANYGYTF. DNA for the CDR3: TGTGCCAGCAGCTTGAGGTCGAGCGGCAGGGCGAACTATGGCTACACCTTC.

The chain combines TRBV2 with TRBJ2-7; TRBD2 matches at 10 bases. This CDR3 has 14 residues. Germline CDR1 SNHLY, CDR2 FYNNEI. V dropped 3 bases and J dropped 2; count of bases not matched to a gene: 1. For the CDR3, the DNA is TGTGCCAGCAGTGACGGACTAGCGGCCTACGAGCAGTACTTC. Translating gives CASSDGLAAYEQYF.

This clone was observed a few times. This sequence joins TRBV28 and TRBJ2-7; TRBD2 might be the D (5 bases). The germline gives CDR1 MDHEN, CDR2 SYDVKM. Trimming took off 7 bases at V and 2 bases at J, with 12 bases between the two ends. This CDR3 is built from 13 residues. CDR3 bases: TGTGCCAGCACCTCCGGGAACGCCTACGAGCAGTACTTC. It codes for CASTSGNAYEQYF.

This rearrangement joins TRBV28 to TRBJ1-4; TRBD1 matches at 10 bases. Germline loops: CDR1 MDHEN, CDR2 SYDVKM. The CDR3 extends over 15 amino acids. Trimming at V came to 3 bases and at J to 10 bases, leaving 8 bases not matched to a gene. The CDR3, as DNA: TGTGCCAGCAGTTTGGCGGGGACAGGGGATGCAAAACTGTTTTTT. Amino acids: CASSLAGTGDAKLFF.

This clone was counted a few times. This sequence joins TRBV7-6 and TRBJ1-4, with D possibly being TRBD1 (5 bases). Trimming stripped 4 bases from V and 7 bases from J, with 22 bases between. Looked up from germline, CDR1 is SGHVS and CDR2 is FNYEAQ. CDR3 length equals 17 residues. The CDR3 DNA reads TGTGCCAGCAGCTCAATCCCGATTGGGGGAGGGAGTGAAAAACTGTTTTTT. Amino acid sequence: CASSSIPIGGGSEKLFF.

The V and J genes are TRBV5-1 and TRBJ2-5; D remains ambiguous. V lost 0 bases, J lost 1 base, and 10 bases lay in between. The CDR3 consists of 15 residues. CDR1 and CDR2 (germline): SGHRS, YFSETQ. The CDR3, as DNA: TGCGCCAGCAGCTTGGGCGCAGGATTCCAAGAGACCCAGTACTTC. Its protein is CASSLGAGFQETQYF.

This clone was recorded a few times. The chain combines TRBV19 with TRBJ2-7, with TRBD1 identical over 9 bases. V was clipped by 9 bases and J by 2 bases; unmatched bases: 8. Germline V lookup: CDR1 LNHDA, CDR2 SQIVND (reference sequence). The CDR3 has 14 amino acids. For the CDR3, the DNA is TGTGCCAGCGGACCGGGACAGGGTCCCTACGAGCAGTACTTC. Its translation is CASGPGQGPYEQYF.

This chain connects TRBV2 to TRBJ1-2, with D unresolved. Germline V gene sequence: CDR1 SNHLY, CDR2 FYNNEI. The CDR3 extends over 13 amino acids. Trimming shortened V by 5 bases and J by 2 bases, and 9 bases separated the two germline ends. CDR3 residues: CASSMTSNYGYTF. The CDR3 region has the DNA TGTGCCAGCAGTATGACAAGCAACTATGGCTACACCTTC.

The rearrangement links TRBV6-5 to TRBJ2-3; D is unclear. This CDR3 is 13 amino acids long. Germline loops: CDR1 MNHEY, CDR2 SVGAGI. V was cut by 6 bases and J by 3 bases, with 10 bases left in between. CDR3 in amino acids: CASRVVPTDTQYF. CDR3 bases: TGTGCCAGCAGGGTGGTTCCTACAGATACGCAGTATTTT.

In this sample, this clone turned up a few times. At the DNA level, this CDR3 is encoded by other sequences in the same sample as well. The CDR3 loop is CSVEGGLAGPSYEQYF. As DNA, the CDR3 is TGCAGCGTTGAAGGGGGTCTAGCGGGGCCCTCCTACGAGCAGTACTTC. The chain employs TRBV29-1 and TRBJ2-7; 9 bases map to TRBD2. Losses at the gene ends were 1 base for V and 0 bases for J; bases not matched to a gene: 7. Germline CDR1 SQVTM, CDR2 ANQGSEA. The CDR3 sequence is 16 residues long.

V and J are TRBV7-2 and TRBJ1-1, with D possibly matching TRBD1 (5 bases). The germline gives CDR1 SGHTA, CDR2 FQGNSA. Trimming shortened V by 6 bases and J by 1 base, and 15 bases separated the two germline ends. This CDR3 region has 15 residues. In nucleotides, the CDR3 is TGTGCCAGCAGTCCCGGGGGGACCCAGAACACTGAAGCTTTCTTT. Translation: CASSPGGTQNTEAFF. The complete variable domain, with remaining parts taken from reference TRBV7-2 and TRBJ1-1, reads GAGVSQSPSNKVTEKGKDVELRCDPISGHTALYWYRQSLGQGLEFLIYFQGNSAPDKSGLPSDRFSAERTGGSVSTLTIQRTQQEDSAVYLCASSPGGTQNTEAFFGQGTRLTVV.

The table lists this clone with a few counts. The rearrangement uses TRBV6-5 and TRBJ1-2, with 7 nucleotides matching TRBD1. The CDR3 is 15 amino acids. V lost 8 bases and J lost 1; bases outside the gene matches: 10. The germline V gene encodes CDR1 MNHEY and CDR2 SVGAGI. CDR3 sequence (DNA): TGTGCCAGCGCCCCTTACCGGGACAGTAACTATGGCTACACCTTC. It codes for CASAPYRDSNYGYTF.

CDR3 in DNA: TGTGCCAGCAGCCGCGGTCATGAGTATGGCTACACCTTC. Residues: CASSRGHEYGYTF. The rearrangement joins TRBV11-2 to TRBJ1-2; D is ambiguous. Trimming removed 5 bases at V and 5 bases at J, with 12 bases between. This CDR3 has 13 amino acids. Germline CDR1 SGHAT, CDR2 FQNNGV.

This clone occurred a few times. The chain uses TRBV2 and TRBJ2-1, with 11 bases fitting TRBD2. V was clipped by 2 bases and J by 1 base; unmatched bases: 1. Germline lookup yields CDR1 SNHLY and CDR2 FYNNEI. The CDR3 is 16 residues long. CDR3 bases: TGTGCCAGCAGTGAACGACTAGCGGGGTCCTACAATGAGCAGTTCTTC. Translating it yields CASSERLAGSYNEQFF.

This clone was seen more than once but under ten times. This sequence joins TRBV5-1 and TRBJ1-4, with D maybe TRBD1 (5 bases). In germline, CDR1 is SGHRS, CDR2 YFSETQ. V was trimmed by 1 base and J by 6 bases, leaving 10 bases between them. CDR3 length equals 14 residues. This chain's CDR3 is CASSLHRDDEKLFF. In DNA form, the CDR3 reads TGCGCCAGCAGCTTGCATCGGGACGATGAAAAACTGTTTTTT.

V usage is TRBV4-3 and J usage is TRBJ1-2; a weak D match, TRBD1 (6 bases). The length of the CDR3 is 16 residues. Germline V gene data show CDR1 as LGHNA and CDR2 as YSLEER. V was shortened by 4 bases and J by 0 bases, with 15 bases between the two germline ends. CDR3 sequence: CASSPTTRDTNYGYTF. CDR3 bases: TGCGCCAGCAGCCCAACCACACGGGACACTAACTATGGCTACACCTTC.

This clone has only a few counts. This chain uses TRBV6-6 with TRBJ2-5; tentatively, D is TRBD1 or TRBD2 (5 bases each). Trimming took off 4 bases at V and 9 bases at J, with 12 bases between the two ends. CDR1 MNHNY and CDR2 SVGAGI come from the germline V gene (reference sequence). This CDR3 is 12 amino acids long. The CDR3 is CASSFGALAQYF. CDR3 DNA: TGTGCCAGCAGTTTCGGGGCCCTCGCCCAGTACTTC.

In this sample, this clone turned up once. The chain links TRBV18 to TRBJ2-7; TRBD2 matches 12 bases. The V segment lost 2 bases and the J segment 4 bases; nucleotides outside the gene matches: 6. Germline V gene lookup returns CDR1 KGHSH and CDR2 LQKENI. This CDR3 is built from 16 residues. This chain's CDR3 is CASSPSLAGGQYEQYF. DNA of the CDR3: TGTGCCAGCTCACCATCTCTAGCGGGAGGGCAATACGAGCAGTACTTC.

V and J are TRBV5-1 and TRBJ1-1; the D gene is possibly TRBD1 (5 bases). V was shortened by 3 bases and J by 3 bases, with 12 bases between the two germline ends. This CDR3 is built from 14 residues. Germline V gene lookup returns CDR1 SGHRS and CDR2 YFSETQ. CDR3 protein: CASSSDGADTEAFF. The CDR3 nucleotides read TGCGCCAGCAGCTCCGACGGGGCTGACACTGAAGCTTTCTTT.